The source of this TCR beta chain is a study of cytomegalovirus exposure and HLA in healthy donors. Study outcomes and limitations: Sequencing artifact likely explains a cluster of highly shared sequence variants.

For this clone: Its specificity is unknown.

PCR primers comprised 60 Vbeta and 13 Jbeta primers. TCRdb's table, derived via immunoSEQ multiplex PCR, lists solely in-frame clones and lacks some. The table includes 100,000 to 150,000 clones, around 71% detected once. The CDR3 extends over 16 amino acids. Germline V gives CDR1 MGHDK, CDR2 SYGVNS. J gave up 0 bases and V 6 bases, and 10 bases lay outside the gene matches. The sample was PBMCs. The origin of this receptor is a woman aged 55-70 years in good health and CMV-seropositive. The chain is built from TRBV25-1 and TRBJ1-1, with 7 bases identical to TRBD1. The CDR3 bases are TGTGCCAGCAGACTGACAGGGAACGCTATGAACACTGAAGCTTTCTTT. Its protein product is CASRLTGNAMNTEAFF.